The 5 T cell receptor beta chains listed next were all sequenced from one sample in a study of regulatory T cells in long-lasting Graves disease. Time point: persistent/refractory GD, antithyroid drugs over 5 years with positive TRAb. PBMC-extracted RNA yielded the TCR library. CDR3-region Arm-PCR and iRepertoire HTBI primers produced the TCR beta libraries. TCRdb re-called the multiplex PCR reads with MiXCR, one entry per CDR3 protein. Of roughly 430,000 distinct CDR3 sequences in the sample, 21% were seen once. Sequences were derived from peripheral blood mononuclear cells (PBMCs), sampled when the disease was refractory, from a patient treated with antithyroid drugs. The receptors shown here come from a female donor with Graves disease.

The rearrangement joins TRBV15 to TRBJ2-5; the match to TRBD2 covers 14 bases. The CDR3 is 17 residues long. Germline V gives CDR1 LNHNV, CDR2 YYDKDF (reference sequence). After removal of 5 bases from V and 4 bases from J, the junction contained 9 bases not matched to a gene. CDR3 sequence reads: CATSPGTSGSRRETQYF. The DNA of the CDR3 is TGTGCCACCAGCCCCGGGACTAGCGGGAGTAGGAGAGAGACCCAGTACTTC.

This clonotype was recorded at least ten times. The chain uses TRBV28 and TRBJ2-7; 8 bases match TRBD1. Germline V lookup: CDR1 MDHEN, CDR2 SYDVKM. The CDR3 contains 15 residues. Trimming at V came to 4 bases and at J to 2 bases, leaving 7 bases not matched to a gene. This CDR3 reads CASSSWTGFAYEQYF. CDR3 coding DNA: TGTGCCAGCAGTTCTTGGACAGGGTTTGCCTACGAGCAGTACTTC.

DNA for the CDR3: TGCAGTGCCAAAACGGCAGGAGCAGGCGGGGAGCTGTTTTTT. Residues: CSAKTAGAGGELFF. The gene calls are TRBV20-1 and TRBJ2-2; D gene uncertain. Germline values: CDR1 DFQATT, CDR2 SNEGSKA (reference sequence). This CDR3 spans 14 amino acids. The V end lost 6 bases, the J end lost 7 bases, and 18 bases lay between the germline ends.

This clonotype was seen only once. This may come from a read error, since a much larger clone is one base off. V gene TRBV4-1 combines with J gene TRBJ1-1, with 8 nucleotides matching TRBD1. The V gene end was trimmed by 4 bases and the J gene end by 0 bases; junction bases not matched to a gene: 10. The CDR3 has 17 amino acids. The V gene's germline CDR1 is MGHRA and CDR2 YSYEKL. CDR3 in amino acids: CASSRGGWTGLNTEAFF. The CDR3 region has the DNA TGCGCCAGCAGCCGAGGCGGATGGACAGGGCTGAACACTGAAGCTTTCTTT.

The table lists this clonotype with many counts. The chain has TRBV28 and TRBJ2-7, with 11 bases matching TRBD2. The CDR3 contains 15 residues. CDR1 is MDHEN, CDR2 SYDVKM, per germline. V lost 5 bases to trimming and J lost 3 bases; unmatched junction nucleotides: 6. The CDR3 DNA sequence: TGTGCCAGCAGTCCACTAGCGGGAGAAATCTACGAGCAGTACTTC. Translated, it gives CASSPLAGEIYEQYF.